This T cell receptor beta chain was sequenced during a study of blood T cell repertoires in COVID-19. At the level of the study: There were acute and convalescent COVID-19 samples, and they came from the United States, Italy and Spain.

Participants were placed into cohorts based on the clinical history they reported. Cohort 3 recovery required two negative PCRs, clearance, or symptom resolution. Per the authors' pipeline: Estimation of nucleated cell counts relied on the amplification of reference gene primers. Produced via immunoSEQ multiplex PCR; TCRdb's table is partial and in-frame only. V and J calls and clone size come straight from that table; D and trimming were deduced from the DNA. The sample records about 300,000 clones, around nine tenths being singletons. Sequenced: PBMCs or T cells enriched from blood (not recorded which). The receptor was derived from a woman in her twenties or thirties who had recovered from COVID-19.

The DNA of the CDR3 is TGTGCCAGCAGCCAATTTTTGGGCCGGCCCCCAGACGGCTACACCTTC. Translating it yields CASSQFLGRPPDGYTF. The chain uses TRBV3-1 (or the pseudogene TRBV3-2) and TRBJ1-2; D unclear. The germline gives CDR1 LGHDT, CDR2 YNNKEL (reference sequence). There are 16 residues in the CDR3. V shed 2 bases and J shed 8 bases, with 21 bases lying between them.